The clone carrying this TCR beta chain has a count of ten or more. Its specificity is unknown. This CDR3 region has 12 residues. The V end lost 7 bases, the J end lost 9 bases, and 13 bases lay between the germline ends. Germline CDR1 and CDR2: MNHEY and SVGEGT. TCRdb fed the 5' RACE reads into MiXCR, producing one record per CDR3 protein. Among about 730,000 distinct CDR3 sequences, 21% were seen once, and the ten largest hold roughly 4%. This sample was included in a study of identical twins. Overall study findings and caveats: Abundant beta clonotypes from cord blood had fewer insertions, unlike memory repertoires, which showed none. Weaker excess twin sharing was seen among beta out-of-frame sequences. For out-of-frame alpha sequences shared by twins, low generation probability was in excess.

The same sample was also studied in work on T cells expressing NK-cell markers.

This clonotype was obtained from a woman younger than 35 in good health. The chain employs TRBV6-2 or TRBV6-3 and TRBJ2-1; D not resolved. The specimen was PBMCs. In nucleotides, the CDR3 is TGTGCCAGCAAATTCAGGCGAGGTGAGCAGTTCTTC. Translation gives CASKFRRGEQFF.